This record covers a single T cell receptor (beta chain). This clone was recorded once. There is no known antigen for this receptor. Nothing much larger sits one base from this clone, and base qualities are not available. This entry belongs to a study of T cell changes during pregnancy in multiple sclerosis (dated by TCRdb to the late 2010s). Notes on the research overall: In women with multiple sclerosis, the researchers looked at how the T cell repertoire shifted as pregnancy progressed.

The CDR1 and CDR2 encoded by the germline V gene are MGHDK and SYGVNS. The CDR3 sequence holds 15 residues, the cysteine and phenylalanine included. This entry keeps only the CDR3 DNA: 45 bases, framed from base 1. The germline V end is reduced by 10 bases and the J end by 0 bases; junction bases left unmatched: 12. The library was obtained by the immunoSEQ multiplex PCR assay. Sourced from immuneACCESS, this table was stored by TCRdb with only in-frame sequences that have V and J called. A share of the clones is absent; for the studies checked, an unresolved V gene accounts for under half, and the remainder has no known explanation. This sample comprises approximately 90,000 clones, more than 85% of them detected only once. The top ten constitute 2.5% to 3% of the sample.

In this chain, TRBV25-1 is recombined with TRBJ2-7, with 7 middle bases fitting TRBD2. The sequences come from peripheral blood, collected in the first trimester of pregnancy. This TCR was sampled from a female donor with multiple sclerosis, enrolled in a pregnancy study. The nucleotide sequence reads TGTGCCAAACCCCTGGGGAGGGAGATCTCCTACGAGCAGTACTTC. This is translated as CAKPLGREISYEQYF.